This T cell receptor (beta chain) is from a study of cytomegalovirus exposure and HLA in healthy donors. Losses at the gene ends were 6 bases for V and 6 bases for J; bases not matched to a gene: 7. This CDR3 is built from 15 residues. The germline CDR1 and CDR2 sequences are MNHEY and SVGAGI. TCRdb keeps only in-frame clones here, not all; method: immunoSEQ multiplex PCR. The sample records hundreds of thousands of clones, roughly 90% being singletons. Turning to this clone: The antigen is undetermined.

Study-level results: Listed as cytomegalovirus-associated were over 150 TCR beta chains.

This receptor was taken from a young woman in good health and CMV-seronegative. The rearrangement links TRBV6-5 to TRBJ2-2, with 10 bases that match TRBD2. Sequenced: PBMCs. CDR3 coding DNA: TGTGCCAGCAGGCTTAGCGGGAGGCCCCCCGGGGAGCTGTTTTTT. This codes for CASRLSGRPPGELFF.